Listed below are T cell receptor beta chains from one sample, sequenced in a study of human CD4 T cells and Enterobacteriaceae. The table came from immunoSEQ multiplex PCR; TCRdb's copy has only in-frame clones and leaves some out. Among 25,000 to 35,000 clones listed, 82% were seen once. The specimen sequenced was memory CD4+ T cells from blood. The receptors here all came from a human donor in good health. Both conserved end residues are part of each CDR3. Each record gives: V gene, D gene, clone size, J gene, CDR3 protein, CDR3 DNA. The D gene is left open where the match is weak. Rows give clone size only sometimes, using once, few, many, or a class for an expanded clone.

v_call: TRBV6-6
d_call: .
clone_size: .
j_call: TRBJ2-6
cdr3_aa: CASRHSGDSGANVLTF
cdr3_nt: TGTGCCAGCAGACACTCGGGAGACTCTGGGGCCAACGTCCTGACTTTC

v_call: TRBV10-3
d_call: .
clone_size: .
j_call: TRBJ2-1
cdr3_aa: CAISLDSPNEQFF
cdr3_nt: TGTGCCATCAGTTTGGACAGCCCCAATGAGCAGTTCTTC

v_call: TRBV5-4
d_call: TRBD2
clone_size: .
j_call: TRBJ2-1
cdr3_aa: CASSLGLAGHNEQFF
cdr3_nt: TGTGCCAGCAGCTTAGGACTAGCGGGACACAATGAGCAGTTCTTC

v_call: TRBV7-9
d_call: TRBD1
clone_size: .
j_call: TRBJ2-3
cdr3_aa: CASSWTGNTDTQYF
cdr3_nt: TGTGCCAGCAGCTGGACAGGAAACACAGATACGCAGTATTTT

v_call: TRBV28
d_call: .
clone_size: few
j_call: TRBJ1-2
cdr3_aa: CASSQGNYGYTF
cdr3_nt: TGTGCCAGCAGTCAGGGTAACTATGGCTACACCTTC

v_call: TRBV18
d_call: TRBD1
clone_size: .
j_call: TRBJ1-1
cdr3_aa: CASSPQDRGLTEAFF
cdr3_nt: TGTGCCAGCTCACCACAGGACAGGGGATTGACTGAAGCTTTCTTT

v_call: TRBV6-1
d_call: .
clone_size: few
j_call: TRBJ1-1
cdr3_aa: CASTPGTSDTEAFF
cdr3_nt: TGTGCCAGCACCCCAGGGACATCGGACACTGAAGCTTTCTTT

v_call: TRBV2
d_call: .
clone_size: .
j_call: TRBJ1-5
cdr3_aa: CASAGSNLNQPQHF
cdr3_nt: TGTGCCAGCGCAGGGTCCAACCTCAATCAGCCCCAGCATTTT

v_call: TRBV25-1
d_call: .
clone_size: .
j_call: TRBJ1-1
cdr3_aa: CASSESWRNTEAFF
cdr3_nt: TGTGCCAGCAGTGAATCCTGGAGGAACACTGAAGCTTTCTTT

v_call: TRBV5-1
d_call: TRBD1
clone_size: .
j_call: TRBJ1-2
cdr3_aa: CASSSSGQVDYGYTF
cdr3_nt: TGCGCCAGCAGCTCCTCGGGACAGGTAGACTATGGCTACACCTTC

v_call: TRBV5-1
d_call: TRBD2
clone_size: .
j_call: TRBJ2-7
cdr3_aa: CASSLEEGGDYEQYF
cdr3_nt: TGCGCCAGCAGCTTGGAAGAGGGAGGGGACTACGAGCAGTACTTC

v_call: TRBV19
d_call: .
clone_size: .
j_call: TRBJ2-6
cdr3_aa: CASSIGVSGANVLTF
cdr3_nt: TGTGCCAGTAGTATAGGAGTATCCGGGGCCAACGTCCTGACTTTC

v_call: TRBV28
d_call: .
clone_size: .
j_call: TRBJ2-7
cdr3_aa: CASSTLDREVSEQYF
cdr3_nt: TGTGCCAGCAGTACCCTCGACAGGGAGGTATCCGAGCAGTACTTC

v_call: TRBV6-5
d_call: .
clone_size: few
j_call: TRBJ1-2
cdr3_aa: CASRITGLSGYTF
cdr3_nt: TGTGCCAGCAGGATCACAGGGTTAAGTGGCTACACCTTC

v_call: TRBV11-2
d_call: TRBD1
clone_size: few
j_call: TRBJ2-5
cdr3_aa: CASSLDRGRAETQYF
cdr3_nt: TGTGCCAGCAGCTTAGACAGGGGGCGTGCAGAGACCCAGTACTTC

v_call: TRBV9
d_call: .
clone_size: .
j_call: TRBJ2-3
cdr3_aa: CASSVALVDPPDTQYF
cdr3_nt: TGTGCCAGCAGCGTAGCTCTGGTAGACCCTCCAGATACGCAGTATTTT

v_call: TRBV19
d_call: TRBD1
clone_size: .
j_call: TRBJ2-7
cdr3_aa: CASSSTGSSYEQYF
cdr3_nt: TGTGCCAGTAGTTCGACAGGGAGCTCCTACGAGCAGTACTTC

v_call: TRBV6-6
d_call: .
clone_size: medium-sized
j_call: TRBJ1-5
cdr3_aa: CASSQQGIQPQHF
cdr3_nt: TGTGCCAGCAGTCAACAGGGAATTCAGCCCCAGCATTTT

v_call: TRBV7-9
d_call: TRBD2
clone_size: .
j_call: TRBJ2-7
cdr3_aa: CASSLSGDQNEQYF
cdr3_nt: TGTGCCAGCAGCCTTAGCGGGGATCAAAACGAGCAGTACTTC

v_call: TRBV28
d_call: TRBD2
clone_size: .
j_call: TRBJ2-2
cdr3_aa: CASSFLGLAGTGELFF
cdr3_nt: TGTGCCAGCAGTTTCCTCGGACTAGCGGGCACCGGGGAGCTGTTTTTT

v_call: TRBV2
d_call: TRBD1
clone_size: .
j_call: TRBJ2-7
cdr3_aa: CASRGTGGRYEQYF
cdr3_nt: TGTGCCAGCAGGGGGACAGGGGGCCGGTACGAGCAGTACTTC

v_call: TRBV5-4
d_call: TRBD2
clone_size: few
j_call: TRBJ2-1
cdr3_aa: CASSLAFIAGSSYNEQFF
cdr3_nt: TGTGCCAGCAGCTTGGCCTTCATAGCGGGGAGCTCCTACAATGAGCAGTTCTTC

v_call: TRBV5-1
d_call: TRBD2
clone_size: .
j_call: TRBJ2-1
cdr3_aa: CASSLWLAGGSYNEQFF
cdr3_nt: TGCGCCAGCAGCTTGTGGCTAGCGGGAGGCTCCTACAATGAGCAGTTCTTC

v_call: TRBV10-2
d_call: TRBD1
clone_size: few
j_call: TRBJ2-2
cdr3_aa: CASRLTDRVNTGELFF
cdr3_nt: TGCGCCAGCAGATTAACCGACAGGGTCAACACCGGGGAGCTGTTTTTT

v_call: TRBV19
d_call: .
clone_size: .
j_call: TRBJ1-1
cdr3_aa: CASTRQLNTEAFF
cdr3_nt: TGTGCCAGTACCAGACAGCTGAACACTGAAGCTTTCTTT

v_call: TRBV15
d_call: .
clone_size: .
j_call: TRBJ2-7
cdr3_aa: CATRDGGGRAYEQYF
cdr3_nt: TGTGCCACCAGGGACGGTGGGGGAAGGGCCTACGAGCAGTACTTC

v_call: TRBV27
d_call: .
clone_size: .
j_call: TRBJ2-1
cdr3_aa: CASSLRRGEQFF
cdr3_nt: TGTGCCAGCAGTTTGAGGCGGGGTGAGCAGTTCTTC

v_call: TRBV28
d_call: .
clone_size: once
j_call: TRBJ2-7
cdr3_aa: CASGAGTRPIQYF
cdr3_nt: TGTGCCAGCGGGGCCGGGACACGACCGATACAGTACTTC

v_call: TRBV27
d_call: .
clone_size: .
j_call: TRBJ2-7
cdr3_aa: CASAGTPPYEQYF
cdr3_nt: TGTGCCAGTGCTGGGACGCCGCCCTACGAGCAGTACTTC

v_call: TRBV5-1
d_call: .
clone_size: .
j_call: TRBJ2-7
cdr3_aa: CASSLDSYSYEQYF
cdr3_nt: TGCGCCAGCAGCTTGGACTCTTACTCCTACGAGCAGTACTTC

v_call: TRBV27
d_call: .
clone_size: .
j_call: TRBJ2-2
cdr3_aa: CASSPLNTGELFF
cdr3_nt: TGTGCCAGCAGTCCACTGAACACCGGGGAGCTGTTTTTT

v_call: TRBV7-9
d_call: .
clone_size: .
j_call: TRBJ2-1
cdr3_aa: CASSGGASYNEQFF
cdr3_nt: TGTGCCAGCAGCGGTGGAGCTTCCTACAATGAGCAGTTCTTC

v_call: TRBV25-1
d_call: .
clone_size: .
j_call: TRBJ2-2
cdr3_aa: CASSGRGPNTGELFF
cdr3_nt: TGTGCCAGCAGTGGCCGCGGGCCAAACACCGGGGAGCTGTTTTTT

v_call: TRBV7-1
d_call: TRBD1
clone_size: .
j_call: TRBJ1-4
cdr3_aa: CASSQDRGGEKLFF
cdr3_nt: TGTGCCAGCAGCCAGGACAGGGGAGGGGAAAAACTGTTTTTT

v_call: TRBV27
d_call: TRBD2
clone_size: once
j_call: TRBJ2-1
cdr3_aa: CASSSPTLAGGDTYRSYNEQFF
cdr3_nt: TGTGCCAGCAGTTCACCGACGTTAGCGGGGGGGGATACCTATCGCTCCTACAATGAGCAGTTCTTC

v_call: TRBV20-1
d_call: .
clone_size: .
j_call: TRBJ1-1
cdr3_aa: CSVGRPTEAFF
cdr3_nt: TGCAGTGTCGGAAGGCCCACTGAAGCTTTCTTT

v_call: TRBV27
d_call: .
clone_size: .
j_call: TRBJ2-7
cdr3_aa: CASSPQGISYEQYF
cdr3_nt: TGTGCCAGCAGTCCACAGGGTATTTCCTACGAGCAGTACTTC

v_call: TRBV19
d_call: TRBD2
clone_size: .
j_call: TRBJ2-7
cdr3_aa: CASSMSSGSFSYEQYF
cdr3_nt: TGTGCCAGTAGTATGTCTAGCGGGAGTTTTTCCTACGAGCAGTACTTC

v_call: TRBV10-2
d_call: TRBD2
clone_size: .
j_call: TRBJ2-1
cdr3_aa: CASSSLAGHNEQFF
cdr3_nt: TGCGCCAGCAGTTCCCTAGCGGGTCACAATGAGCAGTTCTTC

v_call: TRBV2
d_call: .
clone_size: .
j_call: TRBJ2-5
cdr3_aa: CASSPPWGVETQYF
cdr3_nt: TGTGCCAGCAGTCCCCCCTGGGGCGTGGAGACCCAGTACTTC

v_call: TRBV27
d_call: .
clone_size: .
j_call: TRBJ2-3
cdr3_aa: CASFPAGEVRRFTDTQYF
cdr3_nt: TGTGCCAGCTTCCCCGCAGGGGAGGTTCGGCGTTTCACAGATACGCAGTATTTT

v_call: TRBV11-3
d_call: .
clone_size: .
j_call: TRBJ2-1
cdr3_aa: CASSFGPNNEQFF
cdr3_nt: TGTGCCAGCAGCTTCGGGCCCAACAATGAGCAGTTCTTC

v_call: TRBV7-9
d_call: TRBD1
clone_size: .
j_call: TRBJ1-1
cdr3_aa: CASSLGAGGLTNTEAFF
cdr3_nt: TGTGCCAGCAGCTTAGGGGCAGGGGGCCTTACGAACACTGAAGCTTTCTTT

v_call: TRBV27
d_call: .
clone_size: .
j_call: TRBJ2-7
cdr3_aa: CASSLKYLSSYEQYF
cdr3_nt: TGTGCCAGCAGTTTAAAGTACTTAAGCTCCTACGAGCAGTACTTC

v_call: TRBV9
d_call: .
clone_size: once
j_call: TRBJ1-1
cdr3_aa: CASSVGSDTEAFF
cdr3_nt: TGTGCCAGCAGCGTTGGGTCAGACACTGAAGCTTTCTTT

v_call: TRBV6-5
d_call: TRBD1
clone_size: .
j_call: TRBJ1-1
cdr3_aa: CASSAGDRYTEAFF
cdr3_nt: TGTGCCAGCAGTGCCGGGGACAGGTACACTGAAGCTTTCTTT

v_call: TRBV7-9
d_call: TRBD1
clone_size: .
j_call: TRBJ1-2
cdr3_aa: CASSSPPGQGAVGYGYTF
cdr3_nt: TGTGCCAGCAGCTCCCCTCCGGGACAGGGGGCGGTGGGTTATGGCTACACCTTC

v_call: TRBV5-6
d_call: .
clone_size: few
j_call: TRBJ1-2
cdr3_aa: CASSVAQAYGYTF
cdr3_nt: TGTGCCAGCAGCGTCGCACAGGCCTATGGCTACACCTTC

v_call: TRBV28
d_call: TRBD1
clone_size: .
j_call: TRBJ2-7
cdr3_aa: CASSLFGTGGQQYF
cdr3_nt: TGTGCCAGCAGTTTATTCGGGACAGGGGGCCAGCAGTACTTC

v_call: TRBV18
d_call: .
clone_size: .
j_call: TRBJ1-2
cdr3_aa: CASSETAFGDYGYTF
cdr3_nt: TGTGCCAGCTCAGAGACAGCTTTTGGGGACTATGGCTACACCTTC